This T cell receptor beta chain emerged from a study of blood T cell repertoires in COVID-19. Whole-study context: There were acute and convalescent COVID-19 samples, and they came from the United States, Italy and Spain. Sample material is recorded as cDNA or gDNA derived from T cells, B-cell-depleted T cells, or PBMCs.

The germline V gene has CDR1 LGHDT and CDR2 YNNKEL (reference sequence). The CDR3 spans 16 residues. Worth noting for this clone: The junction departs from the called germline gene at one end, perhaps through a read error.

This table comes from immunoSEQ multiplex PCR, and its TCRdb copy is limited to in-frame clones, with some not included. The repertoire holds roughly 250,000 clones, with around 82% as singletons. Sample: peripheral blood. V and J are TRBV3-1 (or the pseudogene TRBV3-2) and TRBJ2-4, with D maybe TRBD2 (5 bases). The receptor's source is a woman between 65 and 79 years old with acute or convalescent COVID-19. CDR3 bases: TGTGCCAGCAGACAAGGAGGCATCAGATCCAAAAACATTCAGTACTTC. Its translation is CASRQGGIRSKNIQYF.